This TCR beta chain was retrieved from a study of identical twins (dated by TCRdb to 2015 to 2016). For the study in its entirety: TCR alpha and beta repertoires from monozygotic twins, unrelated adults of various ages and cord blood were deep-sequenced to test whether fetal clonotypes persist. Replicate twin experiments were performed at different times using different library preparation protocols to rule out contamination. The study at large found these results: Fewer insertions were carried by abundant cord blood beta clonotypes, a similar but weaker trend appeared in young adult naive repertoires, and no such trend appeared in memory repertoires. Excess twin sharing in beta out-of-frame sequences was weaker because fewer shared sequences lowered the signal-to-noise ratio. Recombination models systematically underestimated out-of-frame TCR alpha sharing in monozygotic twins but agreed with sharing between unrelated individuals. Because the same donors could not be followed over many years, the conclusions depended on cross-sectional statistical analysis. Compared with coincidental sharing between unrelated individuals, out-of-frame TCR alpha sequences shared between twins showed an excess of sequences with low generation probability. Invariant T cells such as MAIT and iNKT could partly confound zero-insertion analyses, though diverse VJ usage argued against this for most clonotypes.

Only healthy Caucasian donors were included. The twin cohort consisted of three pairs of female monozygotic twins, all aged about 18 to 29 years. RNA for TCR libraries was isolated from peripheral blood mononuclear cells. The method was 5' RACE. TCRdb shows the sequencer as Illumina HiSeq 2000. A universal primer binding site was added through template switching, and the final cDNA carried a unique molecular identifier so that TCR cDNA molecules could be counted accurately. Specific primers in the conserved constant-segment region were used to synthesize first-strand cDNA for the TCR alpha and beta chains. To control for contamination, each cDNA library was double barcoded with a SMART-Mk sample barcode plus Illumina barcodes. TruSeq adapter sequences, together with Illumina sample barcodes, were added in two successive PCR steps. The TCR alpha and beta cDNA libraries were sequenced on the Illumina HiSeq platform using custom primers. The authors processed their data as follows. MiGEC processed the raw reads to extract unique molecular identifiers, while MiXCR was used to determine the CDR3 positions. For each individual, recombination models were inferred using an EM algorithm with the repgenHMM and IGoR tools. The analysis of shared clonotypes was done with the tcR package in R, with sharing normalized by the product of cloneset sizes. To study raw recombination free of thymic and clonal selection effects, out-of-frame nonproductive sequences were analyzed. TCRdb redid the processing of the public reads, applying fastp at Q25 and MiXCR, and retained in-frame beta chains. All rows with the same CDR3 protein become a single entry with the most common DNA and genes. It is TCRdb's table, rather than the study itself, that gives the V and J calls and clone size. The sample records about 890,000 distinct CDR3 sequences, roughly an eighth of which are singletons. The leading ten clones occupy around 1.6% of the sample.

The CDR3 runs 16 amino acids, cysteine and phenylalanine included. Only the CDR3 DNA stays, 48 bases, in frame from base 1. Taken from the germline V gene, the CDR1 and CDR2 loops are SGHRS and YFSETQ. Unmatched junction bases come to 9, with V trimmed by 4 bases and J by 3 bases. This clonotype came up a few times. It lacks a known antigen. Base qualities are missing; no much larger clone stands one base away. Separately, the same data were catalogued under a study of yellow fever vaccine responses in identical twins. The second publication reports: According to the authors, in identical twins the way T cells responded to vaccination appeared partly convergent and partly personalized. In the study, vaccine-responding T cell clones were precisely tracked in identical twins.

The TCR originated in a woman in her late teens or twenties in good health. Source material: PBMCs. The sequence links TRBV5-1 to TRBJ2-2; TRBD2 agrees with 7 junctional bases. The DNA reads TGCGCCAGCAGCCCCAGCAGCGGGGAATACACCGGGGAGCTGTTTTTT. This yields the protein CASSPSSGEYTGELFF.